This is a list of T cell receptor beta chains from one sample in a study of T cell responses to AZD1222 COVID-19 vaccine. Using immunoSEQ multiplex PCR, the repertoire was profiled, and TCRdb retains in-frame clones only, with some absent. The data contain about 270,000 clones, about 94% of them singletons. The sample in question was peripheral blood, obtained 28 days after the second AZD1222 dose. These receptors were taken from an adult who received the AZD1222 COVID-19 vaccine. Both conserved end residues are part of each CDR3. Fields, in order: J gene, clone size, V gene, D gene, CDR3 DNA, CDR3 protein. D genes are given only for firm matches. Size values are once, few and many counts, or a class for expanded clones, and some rows have none.

j_gene: TRBJ1-1; abundance: .; v_gene: TRBV28; d_gene: .; CDR3nt: TGTGCCAGCAGTGGGCCCCGCAGGGGTACTAACACTGAAGCTTTCTTT; CDR3aa: CASSGPRRGTNTEAFF
j_gene: TRBJ1-6; abundance: .; v_gene: TRBV2; d_gene: .; CDR3nt: TGTGCCAGCAGTGCGGAGCGGGGGGTGAATTCACCCCTCCACTTT; CDR3aa: CASSAERGVNSPLHF
j_gene: TRBJ1-2; abundance: .; v_gene: TRBV4-3; d_gene: .; CDR3nt: TGCGCCAGCAGCCCTAGTCTCGGGGTCTATGGCTACACCTTC; CDR3aa: CASSPSLGVYGYTF
j_gene: TRBJ2-4; abundance: .; v_gene: TRBV7-2; d_gene: .; CDR3nt: TGTGCCAGCAGCTCCTCCCAAGCAGGGGCCAAAAACATTCAGTACTTC; CDR3aa: CASSSSQAGAKNIQYF
j_gene: TRBJ1-6; abundance: .; v_gene: TRBV27; d_gene: TRBD1; CDR3nt: TGTGCCAGCAGTTCCGGACAGGGGGTTGGTTCACCCCTCCACTTT; CDR3aa: CASSSGQGVGSPLHF
j_gene: TRBJ1-1; abundance: .; v_gene: TRBV7-2; d_gene: .; CDR3nt: TGTGCCAGCAGCCTAGCCGCGGACAGGAACACTGAAGCTTTCTTT; CDR3aa: CASSLAADRNTEAFF
j_gene: TRBJ1-5; abundance: .; v_gene: TRBV7-2; d_gene: .; CDR3nt: TGTGCCAGCAGCTTATTACCGAAGGGGAGCCAGCATTTT; CDR3aa: CASSLLPKGSQHF
j_gene: TRBJ1-5; abundance: .; v_gene: TRBV19; d_gene: .; CDR3nt: TGTGCCAGTAGTATTTCCCCTGATCAGCCCCAGCATTTT; CDR3aa: CASSISPDQPQHF
j_gene: TRBJ2-7; abundance: .; v_gene: TRBV27; d_gene: .; CDR3nt: TGTGCCAGCAAAACACCCTACGAGCAGTACTTC; CDR3aa: CASKTPYEQYF
j_gene: TRBJ1-1; abundance: .; v_gene: TRBV2; d_gene: TRBD1; CDR3nt: TGTGCCAGCAGTGAGGAGACAGGGGCTGAAGCTTTCTTT; CDR3aa: CASSEETGAEAFF
j_gene: TRBJ1-5; abundance: .; v_gene: TRBV6-5; d_gene: .; CDR3nt: TGTGCCAGCAGTTACGAGAGGGCCCAGCCCCAGCATTTT; CDR3aa: CASSYERAQPQHF
j_gene: TRBJ2-7; abundance: .; v_gene: TRBV6-1; d_gene: .; CDR3nt: TGTGCCAGCAGTGACCCGGGGTATGACGAGCAGTACTTC; CDR3aa: CASSDPGYDEQYF
j_gene: TRBJ2-7; abundance: .; v_gene: TRBV5-4; d_gene: .; CDR3nt: TGTGCCAGCAGCTTGCAAGTCGGCGGAAACTACGAGCAGTACTTC; CDR3aa: CASSLQVGGNYEQYF
j_gene: TRBJ2-7; abundance: .; v_gene: TRBV27; d_gene: .; CDR3nt: TGTGCCAGCAGTCCCCGGGACGGGTACGAGCAGTACTTC; CDR3aa: CASSPRDGYEQYF
j_gene: TRBJ1-2; abundance: .; v_gene: TRBV20-1; d_gene: .; CDR3nt: TGCAGTGCTAGTCCCCCCGGAGGGACCAACTATGGCTACACCTTC; CDR3aa: CSASPPGGTNYGYTF
j_gene: TRBJ1-2; abundance: .; v_gene: TRBV25-1; d_gene: .; CDR3nt: TGTGCCAGCAGTGACCCCCCCGGTTCTGGCTACACCTTC; CDR3aa: CASSDPPGSGYTF
j_gene: TRBJ2-7; abundance: once; v_gene: TRBV23-1; d_gene: .; CDR3nt: TGCGCCAGCAGTCGAAAGCTCCACGAGCAGTACTTC; CDR3aa: CASSRKLHEQYF
j_gene: TRBJ2-1; abundance: .; v_gene: TRBV9; d_gene: .; CDR3nt: TGTGCCAGCAGCCCCGCCGGGGCGGCCTACAATGAGCAGTTCTTC; CDR3aa: CASSPAGAAYNEQFF
j_gene: TRBJ1-3; abundance: .; v_gene: TRBV7-2; d_gene: .; CDR3nt: TGTGCCAGCAGCGAAGGGTCCTCTGGAAACACCATATATTTT; CDR3aa: CASSEGSSGNTIYF
j_gene: TRBJ2-7; abundance: .; v_gene: TRBV28; d_gene: .; CDR3nt: TGTGCCAGCAGTTTAGGGGGGGAGCAGTACTTC; CDR3aa: CASSLGGEQYF
j_gene: TRBJ2-7; abundance: .; v_gene: TRBV10-1; d_gene: .; CDR3nt: TGCGCCAGCTGGGGACAGAGGGAGACTAGCGCCTCCTATGAGCAGTACTTC; CDR3aa: CASWGQRETSASYEQYF
j_gene: TRBJ2-1; abundance: once; v_gene: TRBV5-1; d_gene: TRBD2; CDR3nt: TGCGCCAGCAGCTTGGAGATAGCGGGAGGCGCCTCCTACAATGAGCAGTTCTTC; CDR3aa: CASSLEIAGGASYNEQFF
j_gene: TRBJ1-1; abundance: .; v_gene: TRBV6-2/TRBV6-3; d_gene: .; CDR3nt: TGTGCCAGCAGTTACTCCGGGGAAATTGAAGCTTTCTTT; CDR3aa: CASSYSGEIEAFF
j_gene: TRBJ1-2; abundance: .; v_gene: TRBV7-2; d_gene: TRBD1; CDR3nt: TGTGCCAGCAGCCCCAGATGGGGACAGGGGGAATATGGCTACACCTTC; CDR3aa: CASSPRWGQGEYGYTF
j_gene: TRBJ2-1; abundance: once; v_gene: TRBV7-9; d_gene: .; CDR3nt: TGTGCCAGCAGCTTAGCGGGAGTATACTATGAGCAGTTCTTC; CDR3aa: CASSLAGVYYEQFF
j_gene: TRBJ2-1; abundance: .; v_gene: TRBV7-9; d_gene: .; CDR3nt: TGTGCCAGCAGCTCCGGAGGTGAGCAGTTCTTC; CDR3aa: CASSSGGEQFF
j_gene: TRBJ1-5; abundance: .; v_gene: TRBV7-2; d_gene: TRBD1; CDR3nt: TGTGCCAGCAGCTTAGTGGGGGACAGGGGCAATCAGCCCCAGCATTTT; CDR3aa: CASSLVGDRGNQPQHF
j_gene: TRBJ2-2; abundance: .; v_gene: TRBV28; d_gene: TRBD1; CDR3nt: TGTGCCAGCAGCCCCGGGACAGGGTCCGGGGAGCTGTTTTTT; CDR3aa: CASSPGTGSGELFF
j_gene: TRBJ1-1; abundance: .; v_gene: TRBV19; d_gene: .; CDR3nt: TGTGCCAGTAGCTACAGGGAGGGGAACACTGAAGCTTTCTTT; CDR3aa: CASSYREGNTEAFF
j_gene: TRBJ2-3; abundance: .; v_gene: TRBV5-6; d_gene: .; CDR3nt: TGTGCCAGCAGCTTGGGGAGGGGGCGAACAGATACGCAGTATTTT; CDR3aa: CASSLGRGRTDTQYF
j_gene: TRBJ1-4; abundance: .; v_gene: TRBV5-6; d_gene: .; CDR3nt: TGTGCCAGCAGCTTTGGAGGGAACGTTTGGGAAAAACTGTTTTTT; CDR3aa: CASSFGGNVWEKLFF
j_gene: TRBJ2-7; abundance: few; v_gene: TRBV15; d_gene: TRBD1; CDR3nt: TGTGCCACCAGCAACAACAGGGGGTACGAGCAGTACTTC; CDR3aa: CATSNNRGYEQYF
j_gene: TRBJ1-2; abundance: .; v_gene: TRBV6-2/TRBV6-3; d_gene: .; CDR3nt: TGTGCCAGCAGCACCCCCGGGACCTCCGGAGGCTACACCTTC; CDR3aa: CASSTPGTSGGYTF